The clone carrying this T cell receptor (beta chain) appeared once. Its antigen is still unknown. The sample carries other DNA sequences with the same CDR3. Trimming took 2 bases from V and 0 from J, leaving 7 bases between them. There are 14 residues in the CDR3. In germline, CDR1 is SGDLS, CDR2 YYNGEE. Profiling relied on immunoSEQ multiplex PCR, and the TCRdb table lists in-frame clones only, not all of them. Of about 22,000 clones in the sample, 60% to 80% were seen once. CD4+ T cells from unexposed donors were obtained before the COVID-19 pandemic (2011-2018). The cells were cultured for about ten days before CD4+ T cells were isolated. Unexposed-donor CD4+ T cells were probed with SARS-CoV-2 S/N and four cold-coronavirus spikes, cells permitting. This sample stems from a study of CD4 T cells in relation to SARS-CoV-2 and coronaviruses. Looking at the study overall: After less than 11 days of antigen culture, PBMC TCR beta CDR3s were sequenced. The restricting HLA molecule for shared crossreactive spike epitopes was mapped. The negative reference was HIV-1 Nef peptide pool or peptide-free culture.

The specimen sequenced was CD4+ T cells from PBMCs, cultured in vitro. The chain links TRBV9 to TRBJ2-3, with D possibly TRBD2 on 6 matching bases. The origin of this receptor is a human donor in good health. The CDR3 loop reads CASSVGTSTDTQYF. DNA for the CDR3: TGTGCCAGCAGCGTCGGGACTAGCACAGATACGCAGTATTTT.